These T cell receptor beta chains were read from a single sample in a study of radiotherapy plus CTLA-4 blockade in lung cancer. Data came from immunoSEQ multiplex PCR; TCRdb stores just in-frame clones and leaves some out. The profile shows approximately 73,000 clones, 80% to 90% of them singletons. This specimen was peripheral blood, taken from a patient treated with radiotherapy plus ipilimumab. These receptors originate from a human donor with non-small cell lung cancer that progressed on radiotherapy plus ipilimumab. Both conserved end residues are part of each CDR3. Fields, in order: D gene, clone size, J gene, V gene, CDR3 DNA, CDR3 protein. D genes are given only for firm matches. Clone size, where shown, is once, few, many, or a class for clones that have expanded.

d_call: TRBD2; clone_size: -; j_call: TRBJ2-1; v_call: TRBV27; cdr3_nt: TGTGCCAGCCGACCGGGGCGGGAGGTATTCCATGAGCAGTTCTTC; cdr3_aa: CASRPGREVFHEQFF
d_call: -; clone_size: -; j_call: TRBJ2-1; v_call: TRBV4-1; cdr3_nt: TGCGCCAGCAGCCAAGGGAATGAGCAGTTCTTC; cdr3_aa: CASSQGNEQFF
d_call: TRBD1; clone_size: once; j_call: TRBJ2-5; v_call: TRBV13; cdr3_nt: TGTGCCAGCAGCGCCGGGACAGGGATGGGAGAGACCCAGTACTTC; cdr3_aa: CASSAGTGMGETQYF
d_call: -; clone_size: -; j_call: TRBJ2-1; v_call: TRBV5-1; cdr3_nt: TGCGCCAGCAGCTTGGGTGGAGGGGGGGCGGATGAGCAGTTCTTC; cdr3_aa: CASSLGGGGADEQFF
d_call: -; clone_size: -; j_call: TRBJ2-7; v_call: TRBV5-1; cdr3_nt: TGCGCCAGCAGCAACGGACAGAATTACGAGCAGTACTTC; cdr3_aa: CASSNGQNYEQYF
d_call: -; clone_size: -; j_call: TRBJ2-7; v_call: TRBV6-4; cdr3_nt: TGTGCCAGCAGGGGGGACGAGCGGACCTACGAGCAGTACTTC; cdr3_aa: CASRGDERTYEQYF
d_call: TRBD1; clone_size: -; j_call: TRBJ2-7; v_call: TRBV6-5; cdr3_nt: TGTGCCAGCAGTTACCCAACGCAAACAGGGGCCGAGCAGTACTTC; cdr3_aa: CASSYPTQTGAEQYF
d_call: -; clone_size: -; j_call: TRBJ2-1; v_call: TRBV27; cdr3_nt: TGTGCCAGCAGTTTAAAACAGGCCTACAATGAGCAGTTCTTC; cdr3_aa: CASSLKQAYNEQFF
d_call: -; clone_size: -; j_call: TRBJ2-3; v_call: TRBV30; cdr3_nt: TGTGCCTGGGGCGCGGGTGGCGTTAGCACAGATACGCAGTATTTT; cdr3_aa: CAWGAGGVSTDTQYF
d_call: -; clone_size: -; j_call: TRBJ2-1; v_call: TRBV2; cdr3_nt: TGTGCCAGCAGTGAAAACTGGGAGCAGTTCTTC; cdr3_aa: CASSENWEQFF
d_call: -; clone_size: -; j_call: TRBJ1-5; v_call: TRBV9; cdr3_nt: TGTGCCAGCAGCGCAGGGGCCGGGGGTTATAGCAATCAGCCCCAGCATTTT; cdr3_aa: CASSAGAGGYSNQPQHF
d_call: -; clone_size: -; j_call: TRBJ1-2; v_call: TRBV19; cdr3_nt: TGTGCCAGTAGTCCCCGGATTAACTATGGCTACACCTTC; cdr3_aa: CASSPRINYGYTF
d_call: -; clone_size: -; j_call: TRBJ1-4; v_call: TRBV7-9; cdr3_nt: TGTGCCAGCAGCGGGGTAGGGGTTATTGAAAAACTGTTTTTT; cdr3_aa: CASSGVGVIEKLFF
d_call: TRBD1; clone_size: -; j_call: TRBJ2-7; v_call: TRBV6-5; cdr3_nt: TGTGCCAGCAGTCCGGGACAGGGGGCCTACGAGCAGTACTTC; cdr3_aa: CASSPGQGAYEQYF
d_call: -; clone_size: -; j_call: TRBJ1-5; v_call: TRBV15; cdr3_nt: TGTGCCACCAGCAGAGATATCAGCCCCCAGCATTTT; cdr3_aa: CATSRDISPQHF
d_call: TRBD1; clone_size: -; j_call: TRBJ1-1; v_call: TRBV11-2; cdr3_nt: TGTGCCAGCAGCTTAGATCTGGGGACAGGGCAGGGGAACACTGAAGCTTTCTTT; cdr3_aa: CASSLDLGTGQGNTEAFF
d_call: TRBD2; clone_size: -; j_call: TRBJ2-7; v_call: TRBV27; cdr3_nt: TGTGCCAGCAGATCGGGGGGATACGAGCAGTACTTC; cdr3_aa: CASRSGGYEQYF
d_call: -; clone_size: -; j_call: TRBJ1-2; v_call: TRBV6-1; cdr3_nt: TGTGCCAGCAGTACAAGCGGGGGGCCTGGCTACACCTTC; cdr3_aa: CASSTSGGPGYTF
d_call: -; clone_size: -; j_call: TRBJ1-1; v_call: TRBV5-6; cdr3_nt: TGTGCCAGCAGCTTTTTCGACAGATTGAACACTGAAGCTTTCTTT; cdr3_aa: CASSFFDRLNTEAFF
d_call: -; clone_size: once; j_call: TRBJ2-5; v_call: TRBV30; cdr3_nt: TGTGCCTGGAGTGTTGGAGGGGGCGGGGGAGAGACCCAGTACTTC; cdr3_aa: CAWSVGGGGGETQYF
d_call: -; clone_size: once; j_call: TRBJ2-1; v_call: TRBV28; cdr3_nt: TGTGCCAGCAGTTTATATGGTGAGCAGTTCTTC; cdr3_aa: CASSLYGEQFF
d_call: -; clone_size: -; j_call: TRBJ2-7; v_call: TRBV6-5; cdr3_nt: TGTGCCAGCAGTCGGGACAAGTACGAGCAGTACTTC; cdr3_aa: CASSRDKYEQYF
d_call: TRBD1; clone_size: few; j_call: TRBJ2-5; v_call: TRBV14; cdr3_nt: TGTGCCAGCAGCCCGAAGGGGGCAGGGGGCTTAGAGACCCAGTACTTC; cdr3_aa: CASSPKGAGGLETQYF
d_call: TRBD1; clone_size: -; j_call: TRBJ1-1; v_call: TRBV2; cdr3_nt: TGTGCCAGCAGTGATCAGGGGGGCGTCACTGAAGCTTTCTTT; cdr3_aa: CASSDQGGVTEAFF
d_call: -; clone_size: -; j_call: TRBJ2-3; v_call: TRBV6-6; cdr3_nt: TGTGCCAGCAGGACAGCGACAGATACGCAGTATTTT; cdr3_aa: CASRTATDTQYF
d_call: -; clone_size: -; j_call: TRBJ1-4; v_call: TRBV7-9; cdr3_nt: TGTGCCAGCAGCTTCAGGTCTGCGGGGGAAAAACTGTTTTTT; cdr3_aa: CASSFRSAGEKLFF
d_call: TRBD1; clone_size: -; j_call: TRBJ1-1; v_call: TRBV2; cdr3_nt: TGTGCCCACCGTGGCAGGGGGAATTTAGGAGCTTTCTTT; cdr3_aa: CAHRGRGNLGAFF
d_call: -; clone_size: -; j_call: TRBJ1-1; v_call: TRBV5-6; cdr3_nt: TGTGCCAGCACCCCACGGGGGGTCGTTACTGAAGCTTTCTTT; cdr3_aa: CASTPRGVVTEAFF
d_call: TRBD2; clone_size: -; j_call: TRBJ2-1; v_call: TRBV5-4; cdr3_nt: TGTGCCAGCAGAGCGGGACTAGCCAATGAGCAGTTCTTC; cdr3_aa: CASRAGLANEQFF
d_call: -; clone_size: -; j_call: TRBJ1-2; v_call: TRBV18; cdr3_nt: TGTGCCAGCTCACCGCAGGGAATTCAGGGCTACACCTTC; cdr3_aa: CASSPQGIQGYTF
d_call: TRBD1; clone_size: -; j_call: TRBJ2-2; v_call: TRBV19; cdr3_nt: TGTGCCAGTACCACAGGGGGAACCGGGGAGCTGTTTTTT; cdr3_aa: CASTTGGTGELFF
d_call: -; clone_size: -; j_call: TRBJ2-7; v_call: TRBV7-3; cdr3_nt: TGTGCCAGCAGCTTGGGGGCAAGCTACGAGCAGTACTTC; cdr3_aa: CASSLGASYEQYF
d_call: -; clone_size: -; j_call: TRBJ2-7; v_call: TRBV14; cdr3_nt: TGTGCCAGCAGCCAAGTACGGGGGACGAGCGAGCAGTACTTC; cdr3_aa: CASSQVRGTSEQYF
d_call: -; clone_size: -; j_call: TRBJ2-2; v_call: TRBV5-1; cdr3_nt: TGCGCCAGCAGCCAGGGGGGAAAACCGAACACCGGGGAGCTGTTTTTT; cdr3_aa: CASSQGGKPNTGELFF
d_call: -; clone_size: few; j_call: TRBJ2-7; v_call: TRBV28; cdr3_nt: TGTGCCAGCAGACGGACCCGATACGAGCAGTACTTC; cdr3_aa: CASRRTRYEQYF